The clone carrying this TCR beta chain was counted many times. Its antigen is as yet unknown. Clinical symptoms, serum thyroxine, TRAb, thyroid ultrasound and orbital computed tomography formed the basis of diagnosis. Amplification from RNA transcripts yielded the TCR beta CDR3 regions. The authors performed first-round RT-PCR with HTBI primers and then a second-round multiplex PCR. TCRdb used MiXCR to reprocess the multiplex PCR reads, holding one entry per CDR3 protein. The table records approximately 500,000 distinct CDR3 sequences, approximately 15% of them present only once. This record comes from a study of Graves' ophthalmopathy and Graves' hyperthyroidism. The study's findings and limits: Sensitivity reached 87.88% and specificity about 80% for a 13-signature model separating ophthalmopathy from stable hyperthyroidism.

V was pared by 6 bases and J by 2 bases, with 4 bases of the junction left unmatched. The CDR3 is made up of 13 amino acids. CDR1 and CDR2 (germline): MDHEN, SYDVKM. The source of this sequence is a woman under 40 with Graves' ophthalmopathy. This sequence joins TRBV28 and TRBJ2-7, with TRBD1 matching over 7 bases. The sample was blood. The CDR3 bases are TGTGCCAGCAGCCCGGGACAGACCTACGAGCAGTACTTC. Protein: CASSPGQTYEQYF.